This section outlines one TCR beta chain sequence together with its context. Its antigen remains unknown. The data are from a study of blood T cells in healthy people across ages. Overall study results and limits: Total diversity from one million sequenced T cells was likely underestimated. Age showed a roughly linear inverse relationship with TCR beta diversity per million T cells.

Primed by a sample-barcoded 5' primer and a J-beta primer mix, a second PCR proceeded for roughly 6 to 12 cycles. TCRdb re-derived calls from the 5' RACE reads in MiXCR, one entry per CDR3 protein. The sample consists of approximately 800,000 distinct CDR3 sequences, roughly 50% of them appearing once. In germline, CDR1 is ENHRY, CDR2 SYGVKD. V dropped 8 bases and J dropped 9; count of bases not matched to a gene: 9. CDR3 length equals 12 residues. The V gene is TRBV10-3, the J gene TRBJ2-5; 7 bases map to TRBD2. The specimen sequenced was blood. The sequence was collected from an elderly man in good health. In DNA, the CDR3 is TGTGCCATCCGGACTAGTGCGTCGGCCCAGTACTTC. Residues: CAIRTSASAQYF.